This T cell receptor (beta chain) comes out of a study of lymphopenia after photon versus proton radiotherapy. Study-level results: Only patients who died were analyzed for survival; proton advantage is unproven. Post-nadir TCR diversity decline inversely tracked overall survival among those who died. Proton therapy kept repertoires fairly stable, unlike photons, which gained effector/memory cells. After the lymphocyte nadir, photon-treated repertoires showed oligoclonal expansion, especially of CD8+ Temra cells.

Assay: immunoSEQ multiplex PCR; the TCRdb copy retains only in-frame clones and omits some. Of about 20,000 clones in the sample, more than 85% are singletons; the top ten hold over 1.5%. About this clone: Its antigen is not known.

The V and J ends lost 0 bases and 8 bases, in that order; junction bases with no gene match: 16. In germline, CDR1 is LGHNA, CDR2 YNFKEQ. This CDR3 comprises 19 residues. The sequenced sample was peripheral blood, obtained from a patient treated with photon-based radiotherapy. The V gene is TRBV4-2, the J gene TRBJ1-6; 7 bases line up with TRBD1. This receptor was identified in a middle-aged woman with cholangiocarcinoma. This CDR3 is CASSQDSRRQGGFHSPLHF. CDR3 sequence (DNA): TGTGCCAGCAGCCAAGACAGCCGTAGACAGGGTGGATTTCATTCACCCCTCCACTTT.